This is a list of T cell receptor beta chains from one sample in a study of breast tumors, draining lymph nodes, adjacent tissues. TCRdb ran MiXCR on the multiplex PCR reads and lists one entry per CDR3 protein. The data show around 290,000 distinct CDR3 sequences, 30% seen once. Sequenced material: axillary lymph node tissue. Source of these receptors: a female donor with breast cancer. Some clones in this sample may be carry-over from other donors' samples. Both conserved end residues are part of each CDR3. The D gene is left open where the match is weak. Some rows have no size entry. The others give once, few or many, or a class for an expanded clone.

TRBV27	13	TRBJ1-3	NA	NA	TGTGCCAGCAGTTCCAGGGCTGGAAACACCATATATTTT	CASSSRAGNTIYF
TRBV28	14	TRBJ2-3	TRBD2	NA	TGTGCCAGCACTTCTAGCGGGAGCTCAGATACGCAGTATTTT	CASTSSGSSDTQYF
TRBV10-3	13	TRBJ1-5	NA	many	TGTGCCATCAGTGGGCAGGCCAATCAGCCCCAGCATTTT	CAISGQANQPQHF
TRBV12-3/TRBV12-4	12	TRBJ2-3	NA	NA	TGTGCCAGCGTTACGAGCACAGACGCGCAGTATTTT	CASVTSTDAQYF
TRBV9	14	TRBJ2-1	NA	NA	TGTGCCAGCAGCGTAGAGGACAGATACAATGAGCAGTTCTTC	CASSVEDRYNEQFF
TRBV5-1	16	TRBJ2-1	NA	few	TGCGCCAGCAGCCATCTACCGGGACAATACTACAATGAGCAGTTCTTC	CASSHLPGQYYNEQFF
TRBV6-2/TRBV6-3	15	TRBJ1-3	NA	NA	TGTGCCAGCAGTTATGACAGGTTCTCTGGAAACACCGTATATTTT	CASSYDRFSGNTVYF
TRBV5-4	14	TRBJ2-7	NA	once	TGTGCCGGCAGCTTGGCGGGGAGCTCCTACGAGCAGTACTTC	CAGSLAGSSYEQYF
TRBV7-2	16	TRBJ1-6	TRBD1	NA	TGTGTCGGCAGCTTAGGGGACAGGGGGACCAATTCACCCCTCCACTTT	CVGSLGDRGTNSPLHF
TRBV5-5	15	TRBJ2-1	NA	few	TGTGCCAGCAGCTTGTTGTTACTAGACTACAATGAGCAGTTCTTC	CASSLLLLDYNEQFF
TRBV7-2	14	TRBJ1-6	NA	NA	TGTGCCACTGGAGGGCCTTTCCGGGATTCACCCCTCCACTTT	CATGGPFRDSPLHF
TRBV5-4	14	TRBJ2-7	TRBD2	many	TGTGCCAGCAGCTTGTCCCGGGAGGTCGACGAGCAGTACTTC	CASSLSREVDEQYF
TRBV10-3	19	TRBJ2-1	TRBD2	many	TGTGCCACCAAACCGGTCGGAATGGCGGGAGGGCCCAACTACAATGAGCAGTTCTTC	CATKPVGMAGGPNYNEQFF
TRBV2	13	TRBJ1-1	NA	many	TGTGCCAGCGGCAAGGCACGTAACACTGAAGCTTTCTTT	CASGKARNTEAFF
TRBV14	13	TRBJ1-4	NA	NA	TGTGCCAGCAGCCGGGACGGTAATGGAAAACTGTTTTTT	CASSRDGNGKLFF
TRBV5-1	16	TRBJ2-3	NA	many	TGCGCCAGCAGCTTTTTTGAGCGGTATAGCACAGATACGCAGTATTTT	CASSFFERYSTDTQYF
TRBV19	12	TRBJ2-3	NA	many	TGTGCCAGTAGTATTCGGGGGGATACGCAGTATTTT	CASSIRGDTQYF
TRBV24-1	13	TRBJ2-1	NA	many	TGTGCCACCACGGACAGCACCTACAATGAGCAGTTCTTC	CATTDSTYNEQFF
TRBV2	13	TRBJ2-2	NA	many	TGTGCCAGCAGGGCTCAGAACACCGGGGAGCTGTTTTTT	CASRAQNTGELFF
TRBV7-9	17	TRBJ2-1	TRBD2	many	TGTGCCAGCAGCTTAGCGCGAGCGGGAGCGGAATACAATGAGCAGTTCTTC	CASSLARAGAEYNEQFF
TRBV11-2	15	TRBJ2-1	TRBD2	many	TGTGCCAGCAGCACCAGCGGGAGGCCTCACAATGAGCAGTTCTTC	CASSTSGRPHNEQFF
TRBV12-5	14	TRBJ1-4	NA	NA	TGTGCTAGTGGTTCAGGGGACACCAATGAAAAACTGTTTTTT	CASGSGDTNEKLFF
TRBV5-4	15	TRBJ2-3	NA	few	TGTGCCAGCAGCTTGGACAGGAGTCTCACAGATACGCAGTATTTT	CASSLDRSLTDTQYF
TRBV5-1	15	TRBJ2-5	TRBD1	many	TGCGCCAGCAGCCAGGGACAGGGTGGAAGGGAGACCCAGTACTTC	CASSQGQGGRETQYF
TRBV20-1	13	TRBJ2-7	TRBD2	many	TGCAGTGCTGGGAGCGGGACCTCCTACGAGCAGTACTTC	CSAGSGTSYEQYF
TRBV7-2	15	TRBJ2-1	TRBD1	NA	TGTGCCAGCAGCTTAGAGACAGGGGGGCACAATGAGCAGTTCTTC	CASSLETGGHNEQFF
TRBV2	14	TRBJ2-7	TRBD2	many	TGTGCCAGCAGCTGGACTAGCGGAATGGACGAGCAGTACTTC	CASSWTSGMDEQYF
TRBV5-4	15	TRBJ2-2	NA	NA	TGTGCCAGCAGCTTGGGGGCTACCAGTGGCGGGGAGCTGTTTTTT	CASSLGATSGGELFF
TRBV27	14	TRBJ1-2	NA	NA	TGTGCCAGCAGTCCGCAACAGCCCAACTATGGCTACACCTTC	CASSPQQPNYGYTF
TRBV29-1	11	TRBJ1-2	NA	NA	TGCAGCTTTTCGGCAGATAATGGCTACACCTTC	CSFSADNGYTF
TRBV7-2	15	TRBJ2-5	NA	NA	TGCGCCAGCAGCCCCCAAGGCGATATGAGGGAGGCCCAGTACTTC	CASSPQGDMREAQYF